Following are 12 T cell receptor beta chains from one sample sequenced in a study of blood T cell repertoires in COVID-19. The protocol was immunoSEQ multiplex PCR, while the TCRdb copy is restricted to in-frame clones and leaves out a portion. This repertoire shows some 120,000 clones, more than 75% found once; its top ten account for roughly 1.4%. Sequenced sample: peripheral blood. These receptors originate from a man aged 35 to 55 with acute or convalescent COVID-19.

The V and J genes are TRBV5-1 and TRBJ1-4; TRBD1 matches 9 bases. Losses at the gene ends were 0 bases for V and 4 bases for J; bases not matched to a gene: 4. CDR3 length: 16 amino acids. Germline lookup yields CDR1 SGHRS and CDR2 YFSETQ. CDR3 amino acids: CASSLVGTGFNEKLFF. The CDR3 DNA follows: TGCGCCAGCAGCTTGGTTGGGACAGGGTTTAATGAAAAACTGTTTTTT. Filled out from reference TRBV5-1 and TRBJ1-4, the complete variable domain reads KAGVTQTPRYLIKTRGQQVTLSCSPISGHRSVSWYQQTPGQGLQFLFEYFSETQRNKGNFPGRFSGRQFSNSRSEMNVSTLELGDSALYLCASSLVGTGFNEKLFFGSGTQLSVL.

This clone came up a few times. Written as DNA, the CDR3 is TGTGCCAGCAGCGTAGAGGGGTCCCCCTCCTACGAGCAGTACTTC. It yields the protein CASSVEGSPSYEQYF. This rearrangement joins TRBV9 to TRBJ2-7; TRBD1 might be the D (5 bases). This CDR3 spans 15 amino acids. The germline V gene has CDR1 SGDLS and CDR2 YYNGEE. Trimming cost V 0 bases and J 0 bases, with 10 bases left between them.

The J gene is TRBJ2-3, the V gene TRBV5-1; D is possibly TRBD1 (6 bases). Deletions cut 0 bases from V and 4 bases from J, with 15 bases between. Germline values: CDR1 SGHRS, CDR2 YFSETQ. This CDR3 comprises 16 residues. CDR3 in DNA: TGCGCCAGCAGCTTGGCCACACTGGGGGCAGCAGATACGCAGTATTTT. Translation gives CASSLATLGAADTQYF. The complete variable domain, with remaining parts taken from reference TRBV5-1 and TRBJ2-3, reads KAGVTQTPRYLIKTRGQQVTLSCSPISGHRSVSWYQQTPGQGLQFLFEYFSETQRNKGNFPGRFSGRQFSNSRSEMNVSTLELGDSALYLCASSLATLGAADTQYFGPGTRLTVL.

This sequence joins TRBV24-1 and TRBJ1-2; 8 bases align to TRBD1. The V gene's germline CDR1 is KGHDR and CDR2 SFDVKD. There are 14 residues in the CDR3. J gave up 4 bases and V 6 bases, and 6 bases lay outside the gene matches. For the CDR3, the DNA is TGTGCCACCAGTCCGAGACAGGGGACCTATGGCTACACCTTC. Amino acid sequence: CATSPRQGTYGYTF.

V usage is TRBV4-3 and J usage is TRBJ2-7; 7 bases are a match to TRBD1. The CDR3 extends over 15 amino acids. Germline lookup yields CDR1 LGHNA and CDR2 YSLEER. Trimming at V came to 2 bases and at J to 0 bases, leaving 4 bases not matched to a gene. The chain's CDR3 is CASSQTQGSSYEQYF. The CDR3 nucleotides are TGCGCCAGCAGCCAAACACAGGGGAGCTCCTACGAGCAGTACTTC.

The V gene is TRBV7-6, the J gene TRBJ2-7; D is perhaps TRBD2 (6 bases). Germline loops: CDR1 SGHVS, CDR2 FNYEAQ. V lost 5 bases and J lost 4, with 12 bases in between. The CDR3 sequence is 13 residues long. The DNA of the CDR3 is TGTGCCAGCAGCCTCGGAGGGGTTTACGAGCAGTACTTC. Amino acid sequence: CASSLGGVYEQYF.

V and J are TRBV30 and TRBJ2-5, with D possibly being TRBD2 (6 bases). Germline V lookup: CDR1 GTSNPN, CDR2 SVGIG (reference sequence). The CDR3 totals 18 residues. Trimming took 1 base from V and 5 from J, leaving 26 bases between them. The CDR3 spells CAWSEFRAPGPRGETQYF. CDR3 bases: TGTGCCTGGAGTGAATTCCGAGCACCCGGGCCTCGGGGGGAGACCCAGTACTTC. Complete variable domain (other parts from reference TRBV30 and TRBJ2-5): SQTIHQWPATLVQPVGSPLSLECTVEGTSNPNLYWYRQAAGRGLQLLFYSVGIGQISSEVPQNLSASRPQDRQFILSSKKLLLSDSGFYLCAWSEFRAPGPRGETQYFGPGTRLLVL.

The rearrangement joins TRBV10-3 to TRBJ1-2; D unresolved. The CDR3 extends over 13 amino acids. In germline, CDR1 is ENHRY, CDR2 SYGVKD. Trimming removed 0 bases at V and 5 bases at J, with 7 bases between. The CDR3 is CAISESHFYGYTF. The CDR3 region has the DNA TGTGCCATCAGTGAGTCCCATTTTTATGGCTACACCTTC.

The chain recombines TRBV7-9 with TRBJ1-2; no definite D call. The CDR3 loop spans 13 amino acids. Looked up from germline, CDR1 is SEHNR and CDR2 is FQNEAQ (reference sequence). V lost 5 bases to trimming and J lost 8 bases, with 15 bases between them. CDR3 region: CASSTDVFRGYTF. CDR3 nucleotide sequence: TGTGCCAGCAGCACCGATGTGTTTAGAGGCTACACCTTC.

The chain uses TRBV27 and TRBJ2-1; TRBD2 agrees at 14 bases. Germline V gene sequence: CDR1 MNHEY, CDR2 SMNVEV (reference sequence). The CDR3 is 16 amino acids. With 7 bases clipped from V and 5 bases from J, the junction kept 7 bases outside the gene matches. The CDR3 coding sequence is TGTGCCAGCACCCCGGGACTAGCGGGAGTAAACAATGAGCAGTTCTTC. The encoded protein is CASTPGLAGVNNEQFF.

The table lists this clone with a count of one. This chain links TRBV19 with TRBJ1-2, with D possibly being TRBD1 (6 bases). The CDR3 covers 15 residues. V was clipped by 6 bases and J by 4 bases, with 18 bases between them. Germline loops: CDR1 LNHDA, CDR2 SQIVND (reference sequence). In nucleotides, the CDR3 is TGTGCCAGTAGCCCCCCCCCGACAGGATTCTATGGCTACACCTTC. This sequence encodes CASSPPPTGFYGYTF.

This chain uses TRBV9 with TRBJ2-1; weak D call: TRBD2 (6 bases). V dropped 0 bases and J dropped 4 bases, with 14 bases sitting between them. This CDR3 has 16 residues. CDR1 SGDLS and CDR2 YYNGEE come from the germline V gene. The CDR3 protein is CASSVAGVWGYNEQFF. The CDR3 coding sequence is TGTGCCAGCAGCGTAGCGGGGGTTTGGGGGTACAATGAGCAGTTCTTC.